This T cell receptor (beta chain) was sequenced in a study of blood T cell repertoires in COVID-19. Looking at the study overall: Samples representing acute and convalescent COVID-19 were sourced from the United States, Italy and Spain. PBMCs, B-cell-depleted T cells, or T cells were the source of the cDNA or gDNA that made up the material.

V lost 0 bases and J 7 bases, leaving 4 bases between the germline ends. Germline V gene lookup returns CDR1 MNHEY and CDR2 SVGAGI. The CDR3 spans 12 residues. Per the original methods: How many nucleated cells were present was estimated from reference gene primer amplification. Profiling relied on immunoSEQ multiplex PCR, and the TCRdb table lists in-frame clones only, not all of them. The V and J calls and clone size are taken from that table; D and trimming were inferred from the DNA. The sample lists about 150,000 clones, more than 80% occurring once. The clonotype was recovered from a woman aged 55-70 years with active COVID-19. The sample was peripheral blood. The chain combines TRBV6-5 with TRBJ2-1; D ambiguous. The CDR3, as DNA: TGTGCCAGCAGTTACTCGACTAATGAGCAGTTCTTC. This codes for CASSYSTNEQFF.